The present T cell receptor beta chain was sequenced within a study of CD8+CD57+ T cells in acquired aplastic anemia. Background on the study: Healthy CD8+ samples averaged approximately 9.9 million reads. Notes on the study in general: Roughly 31 was the count of CD8+ CDR3 sequences that patients shared with controls.

The CDR3 spans 17 residues. V was cut by 0 bases and J by 5 bases, with 20 bases left in between. Germline CDR1 and CDR2: SEHNR and FQNEAQ (reference sequence). This clonotype was detected ten times or more. Its specificity is unknown. Genomic DNA provided the template from which TCR beta VDJ and CDR3 profiles were obtained. TCRdb independently ran MiXCR on the reads; one entry per CDR3 protein. The table has about 150,000 distinct CDR3 sequences, around two fifths seen once. V is TRBV7-9 and J is TRBJ2-7; weak D call: TRBD2 (6 bases). The TCR sequence derives from a human donor in good health, serving as a control. The sequenced material came from sorted CD4+, CD8+, or CD8+CD57+ T cells (not recorded which) from PBMCs. The CDR3 sequence is CASSLAAGPGAGNEQYF. The CDR3 DNA reads as TGTGCCAGCAGCTTAGCCGCCGGTCCGGGAGCGGGTAACGAGCAGTACTTC.